These 19 T cell receptor beta chains share one sample of origin, sequenced in a study of neoadjuvant anti-PD-1 for oral cavity cancer. Specified time point: after neoadjuvant nivolumab, at surgical resection. Some clones are missing from TCRdb's copy, which holds only in-frame ones; the method was immunoSEQ multiplex PCR. Of about 25,000 clones listed, 25% to 30% are singletons. Sequenced here: tumor tissue, sampled after nivolumab (anti-PD-1) treatment. The receptors come from a person between 40 and 85 years old with oral cavity squamous cell carcinoma.

The rearrangement uses TRBV29-1 and TRBJ2-1; D gene ambiguous. CDR1 is SQVTM, CDR2 ANQGSEA, per germline. The CDR3 has 13 residues. Trimming stripped 3 bases from V and 3 bases from J, with 9 bases between. The DNA for the CDR3 is TGCAGCGTTGATGTACAGAACTACAATGAGCAGTTCTTC. Protein product: CSVDVQNYNEQFF.

This clone was counted between two and nine times. The rearrangement uses TRBV27 and TRBJ2-7, with 7 positions matching TRBD1. V lost 0 bases and J lost 5; bases outside the gene matches: 16. Germline values: CDR1 MNHEY, CDR2 SMNVEV (reference sequence). The CDR3 covers 18 residues. The CDR3, as DNA: TGTGCCAGCAGTTTATCTCCCCTCGGACAGGCGCTTCCTAACGAGCAGTACTTC. Protein sequence: CASSLSPLGQALPNEQYF.

The chain carries TRBV27 and TRBJ1-3; no clear D. This CDR3 comprises 17 residues. From germline, CDR1 is MNHEY and CDR2 SMNVEV (reference sequence). Trimming pared 4 bases from V and 0 bases from J, leaving 16 bases between. The DNA of the CDR3 is TGTGCCAGCAGTTCCGTCTATGGTAGCCTCTCTGGAAACACCATATATTTT. Amino acid sequence: CASSSVYGSLSGNTIYF.

V is TRBV7-9 and J is TRBJ1-1, with D unclear. V lost 0 bases, J lost 0 bases, and 8 bases lay in between. Germline V gives CDR1 SEHNR, CDR2 FQNEAQ (reference sequence). The CDR3 totals 15 residues. Written as DNA, the CDR3 is TGTGCCAGCAGCTTAGCTTTTCAAATGAACACTGAAGCTTTCTTT. This gives the protein CASSLAFQMNTEAFF.

This clone was counted many times. This sequence joins TRBV9 and TRBJ2-1; 7 nucleotides line up with TRBD2. Per the germline V gene, CDR1 is SGDLS and CDR2 is YYNGEE. The junction had 6 bases not matched to a gene; V was cut back by 0 bases and J by 3 bases. This CDR3 comprises 16 residues. The DNA of the CDR3 is TGTGCCAGCAGCGTAGGTCCCCTAGCGGTCTACAATGAGCAGTTCTTC. Translated, it gives CASSVGPLAVYNEQFF.

This chain joins TRBV9 and TRBJ1-1; D is unresolved. The length of the CDR3 is 13 residues. V shed 1 base and J shed 1 base, with 5 bases lying between them. From germline, CDR1 is SGDLS and CDR2 YYNGEE. The DNA of the CDR3 is TGTGCCAGCAGCGTACAACAGAACACTGAAGCTTTCTTT. It specifies CASSVQQNTEAFF.

V and J are TRBV5-1 and TRBJ2-2, with D hard to call. The CDR3 runs 15 residues. Germline CDR1 reads SGHRS; CDR2 reads YFSETQ. V was shortened by 0 bases and J by 3 bases, with 9 bases between the two germline ends. The CDR3 here is CASSLGTAYTGELFF. CDR3 bases: TGCGCCAGCAGCTTGGGGACCGCCTACACCGGGGAGCTGTTTTTT.

The chain combines TRBV5-4 with TRBJ2-3; D is unresolved. Germline CDR1 reads SGHNT; CDR2 reads YYREEE (reference sequence). The germline V and J ends were trimmed by 3 bases and 1 base, with 6 bases remaining between them. This CDR3 contains 13 residues. The CDR3 DNA reads TGTGCCAGCAGCTGGATGGGCACAGATACGCAGTATTTT. This sequence encodes CASSWMGTDTQYF.

In its sample, this clone was seen a few times. The chain recombines TRBV28 with TRBJ2-1, with D tentatively TRBD2 (6 bases). Trimming took off 1 base at V and 3 bases at J, with 13 bases between the two ends. Looked up from germline, CDR1 is MDHEN and CDR2 is SYDVKM. The CDR3 covers 16 residues. The CDR3 spells CASSLSFGTYYNEQFF. The CDR3 DNA reads as TGTGCCAGCAGTTTATCATTCGGGACTTACTACAATGAGCAGTTCTTC.

The chain has TRBV5-6 and TRBJ2-5; possibly TRBD1 for D (5 bases). The ends were cut back, 0 bases at V and 4 bases at J, with 19 bases in the middle. This CDR3 is built from 17 residues. Germline CDR1 and CDR2: SGHDT and YYEEEE. The CDR3 bases are TGTGCCAGCAGCTTGGCCCGTACAGGTTCGGGTCGAGAGACCCAGTACTTC. Its protein product is CASSLARTGSGRETQYF.

The rearrangement links TRBV9 to TRBJ1-1; D not resolved. With 0 bases removed from V and 4 bases from J, the gap between germline ends came to 10 bases. Per the germline V gene, CDR1 is SGDLS and CDR2 is YYNGEE. CDR3 length: 14 residues. In nucleotides, the CDR3 is TGTGCCAGCAGCGTAGCCCTCAGTAGCACTGAAGCTTTCTTT. It yields the protein CASSVALSSTEAFF.

The rearrangement joins TRBV5-6 to TRBJ1-2; 8 bases line up with TRBD1. This CDR3 has 14 amino acids. V dropped 2 bases and J dropped 4; count of bases not matched to a gene: 4. Germline V lookup: CDR1 SGHDT, CDR2 YYEEEE. The CDR3 DNA reads TGTGCCAGCAGCTTCGGGACAGGACCCTATGGCTACACCTTC. Its translation is CASSFGTGPYGYTF.

This clone was counted between two and nine times. The chain employs TRBV7-8 and TRBJ1-5; no clear D. This CDR3 has 15 residues. The V gene's germline CDR1 is SGHVS and CDR2 FQNEAQ. Trimming stripped 5 bases from V and 11 bases from J, with 22 bases between. The CDR3 sequence is CASSPAGSLQTAQHF. The CDR3 nucleotides read TGTGCCAGCAGCCCTGCGGGAAGCCTTCAGACGGCCCAGCATTTT.

The chain uses TRBV5-4 and TRBJ2-1; TRBD2 aligns across 10 bases. V was clipped by 7 bases and J by 7 bases; unmatched bases: 11. This CDR3 is built from 15 residues. CDR1 is SGHNT, CDR2 YYREEE, per germline (reference sequence). The CDR3 is CASRKETSGLNEQFF. Written as DNA, the CDR3 is TGTGCCAGCCGGAAGGAGACTAGCGGGCTAAATGAGCAGTTCTTC. The full variable domain, rest sourced from reference TRBV5-4 and TRBJ2-1, is ETGVTQSPTHLIKTRGQQVTLRCSSQSGHNTVSWYQQALGQGPQFIFQYYREEENGRGNFPPRFSGLQFPNYSSELNVNALELDDSALYLCASRKETSGLNEQFFGPGTRLTVL.

This clone was detected a few times. The rearrangement links TRBV9 to TRBJ1-1; 7 bases align to TRBD1. Germline V gene data show CDR1 as SGDLS and CDR2 as YYNGEE. The CDR3 extends over 12 amino acids. Germline trimming cut 4 bases from V and 9 bases from J; bases unmatched to any gene: 6. DNA of the CDR3: TGTGCCAGCAGCTCAATGGACAGGCAAGCTTTCTTT. Amino acid sequence: CASSSMDRQAFF.

This chain uses TRBV21-1 with TRBJ2-3. TRBV21-1 is a recognized pseudogene. This CDR3 spans 16 amino acids. The CDR3 nucleotides read TGTGCCAGCAGGGAAGGTGGGGACGGGGGCACAGATACGCAGTATTTT. Translation: CASREGGDGGTDTQYF.

The sample holds many counts of this clone. This CDR3 reads CASSASRGDGDEQFF. For the CDR3, the DNA is TGCGCCAGCAGCGCCTCTAGGGGGGATGGTGATGAGCAGTTCTTC. The rearrangement uses TRBV4-1 and TRBJ2-1; D assignment may be TRBD1 or TRBD2 (6 bases each). V was trimmed by 5 bases and J by 8 bases, leaving 19 bases between them. In germline, CDR1 is MGHRA, CDR2 YSYEKL. This CDR3 is built from 15 residues.

This clone showed up just a few times. The V and J genes are TRBV6-6 and TRBJ1-5; TRBD1 agrees at 7 bases. With V trimmed by 2 bases and J by 7 bases, 8 bases remained unmatched. Germline lookup yields CDR1 MNHNY and CDR2 SVGAGI (reference sequence). The CDR3 is 15 residues long. The DNA for the CDR3 is TGTGCCAGCAGTTACGAGGGACAGTACGGACAGCCCCAGCATTTT. This sequence encodes CASSYEGQYGQPQHF.

In this sample, this clone turned up a few times. This chain uses TRBV7-2 with TRBJ2-1, with D possibly matching TRBD2 (6 bases). Per the germline V gene, CDR1 is SGHTA and CDR2 is FQGNSA. The CDR3 is made up of 14 amino acids. Between the trimmed V and J ends, which lost 3 bases and 6 bases, there was a span of 12 bases. CDR3: CASSLATSSNEQFF. Here the CDR3 DNA reads TGTGCCAGCAGCTTGGCGACTAGTAGCAATGAGCAGTTCTTC.